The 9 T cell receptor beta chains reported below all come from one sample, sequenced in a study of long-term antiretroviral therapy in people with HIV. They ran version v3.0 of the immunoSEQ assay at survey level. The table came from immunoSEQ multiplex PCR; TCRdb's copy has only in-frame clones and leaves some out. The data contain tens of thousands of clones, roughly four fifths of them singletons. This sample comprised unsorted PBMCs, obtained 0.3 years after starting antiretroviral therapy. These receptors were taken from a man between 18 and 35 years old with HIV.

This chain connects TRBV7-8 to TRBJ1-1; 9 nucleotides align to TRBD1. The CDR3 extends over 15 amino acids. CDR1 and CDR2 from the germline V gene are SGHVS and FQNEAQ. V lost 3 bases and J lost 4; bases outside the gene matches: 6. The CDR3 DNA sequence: TGTGCCAGCAGCTTTTTGGGACAGGGATTCACTGAAGCTTTCTTT. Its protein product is CASSFLGQGFTEAFF.

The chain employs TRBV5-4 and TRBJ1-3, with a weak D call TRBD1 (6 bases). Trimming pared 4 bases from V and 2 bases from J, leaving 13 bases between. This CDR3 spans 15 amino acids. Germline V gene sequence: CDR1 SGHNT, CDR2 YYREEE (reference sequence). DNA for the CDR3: TGTGCCAGCAGCAGAGACAGGTCCACTGGAAACACCATATATTTT. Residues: CASSRDRSTGNTIYF.

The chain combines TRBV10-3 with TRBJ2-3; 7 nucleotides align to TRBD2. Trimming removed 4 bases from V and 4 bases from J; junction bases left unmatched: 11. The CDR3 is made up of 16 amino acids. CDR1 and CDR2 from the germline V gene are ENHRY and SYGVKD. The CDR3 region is CAISAPGGYSPDTQYF. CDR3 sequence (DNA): TGTGCCATCAGTGCGCCCGGGGGGTACAGCCCAGATACGCAGTATTTT.

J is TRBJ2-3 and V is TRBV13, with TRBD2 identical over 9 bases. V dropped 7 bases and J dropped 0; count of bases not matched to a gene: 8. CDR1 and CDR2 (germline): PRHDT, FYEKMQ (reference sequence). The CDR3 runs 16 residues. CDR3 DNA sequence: TGTGCCAGCAACCCGGCGGGGGGGGGAAGCACAGATACGCAGTATTTT. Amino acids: CASNPAGGGSTDTQYF.

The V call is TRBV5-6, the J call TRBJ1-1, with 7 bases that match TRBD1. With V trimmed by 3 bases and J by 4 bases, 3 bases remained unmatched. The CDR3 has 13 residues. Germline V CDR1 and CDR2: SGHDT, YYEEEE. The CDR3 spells CASSWAGGTEAFF. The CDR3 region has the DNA TGTGCCAGCAGCTGGGCAGGGGGCACTGAAGCTTTCTTT.

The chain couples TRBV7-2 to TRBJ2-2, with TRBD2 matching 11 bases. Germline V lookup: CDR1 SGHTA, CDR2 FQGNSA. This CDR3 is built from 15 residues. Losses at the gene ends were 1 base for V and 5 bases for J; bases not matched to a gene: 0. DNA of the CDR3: TGTGCCAGCAGCTTAGGACTAGCGGGGACCGGGGAGCTGTTTTTT. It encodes CASSLGLAGTGELFF.

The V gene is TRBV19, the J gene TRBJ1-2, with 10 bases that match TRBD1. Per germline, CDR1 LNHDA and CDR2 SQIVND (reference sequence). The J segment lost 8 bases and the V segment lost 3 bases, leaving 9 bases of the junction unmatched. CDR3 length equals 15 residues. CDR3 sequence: CASSIDDRGPWGYTF. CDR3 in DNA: TGTGCCAGTAGTATTGACGACAGGGGGCCTTGGGGCTACACCTTC.

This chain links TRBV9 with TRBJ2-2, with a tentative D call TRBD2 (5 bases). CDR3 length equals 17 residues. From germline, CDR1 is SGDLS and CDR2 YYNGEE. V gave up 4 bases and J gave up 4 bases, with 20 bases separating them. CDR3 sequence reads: CASSLGGLGSGTGELFF. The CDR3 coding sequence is TGTGCCAGCAGCCTAGGAGGACTGGGTTCGGGCACCGGGGAGCTGTTTTTT.

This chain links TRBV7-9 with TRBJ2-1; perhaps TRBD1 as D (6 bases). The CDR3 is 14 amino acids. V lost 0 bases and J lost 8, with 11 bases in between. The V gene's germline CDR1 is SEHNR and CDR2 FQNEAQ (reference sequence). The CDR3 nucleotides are TGTGCCAGCAGCTTAGCGGGGACATTCGATGAGCAGTTCTTC. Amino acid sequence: CASSLAGTFDEQFF.